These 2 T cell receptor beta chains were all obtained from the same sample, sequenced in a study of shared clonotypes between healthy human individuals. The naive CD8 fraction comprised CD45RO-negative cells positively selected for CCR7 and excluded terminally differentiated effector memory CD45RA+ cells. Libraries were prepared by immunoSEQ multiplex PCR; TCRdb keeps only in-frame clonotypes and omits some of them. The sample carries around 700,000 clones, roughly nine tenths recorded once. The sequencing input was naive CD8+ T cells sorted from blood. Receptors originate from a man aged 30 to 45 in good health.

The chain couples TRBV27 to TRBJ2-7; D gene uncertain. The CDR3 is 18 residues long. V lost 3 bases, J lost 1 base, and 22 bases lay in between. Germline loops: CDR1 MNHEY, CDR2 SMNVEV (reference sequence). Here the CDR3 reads CASSFSKGPVADSYEQYF. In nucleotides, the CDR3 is TGTGCCAGCAGTTTTTCTAAGGGCCCCGTAGCTGATTCCTACGAGCAGTACTTC.

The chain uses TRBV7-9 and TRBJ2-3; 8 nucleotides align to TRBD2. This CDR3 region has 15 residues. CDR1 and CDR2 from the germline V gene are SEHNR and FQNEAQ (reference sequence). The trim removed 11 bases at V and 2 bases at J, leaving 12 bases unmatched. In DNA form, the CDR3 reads TGTGCCGGCGGGGGGCGGGAGGATCCCACAGATACGCAGTATTTT. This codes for CAGGGREDPTDTQYF.